One and the same sample provided the 31 T cell receptor beta chains below, sequenced in a study of long-term antiretroviral therapy in people with HIV. Assay version v3.0 of immunoSEQ was used, and it was run at survey level. Some clones are missing from TCRdb's copy, which holds only in-frame ones; the method was immunoSEQ multiplex PCR. The table records 48,000 or so clones, about 81% of them present only once. The material was unsorted PBMCs, obtained 0.8 years after starting antiretroviral therapy. Receptor source: a woman younger than 30 with HIV.

The CDR3 here is CASSFRGGRLNTIYF. The CDR3 bases are TGTGCCAGCAGCTTCAGGGGGGGCAGGTTAAACACCATATATTTT. The chain couples TRBV9 to TRBJ1-3; 7 nucleotides match TRBD1. The CDR3 covers 15 residues. From germline, CDR1 is SGDLS and CDR2 YYNGEE. V lost 4 bases, J lost 6 bases, and 10 bases stayed unmatched.

The chain couples TRBV7-3 to TRBJ2-1; D uncertain. Germline loops: CDR1 SGHTA, CDR2 FQGTGA. V lost 1 base and J lost 8, with 3 bases in between. This CDR3 is 11 amino acids long. CDR3 loop: CASSLMDEQFF. CDR3 coding DNA: TGTGCCAGCAGCTTAATGGATGAGCAGTTCTTC.

The CDR3 sequence is CASSQDRARGTGPLQNIQYF. The CDR3 nucleotides read TGCGCCAGCAGCCAAGATCGGGCAAGAGGGACAGGACCCCTTCAAAACATTCAGTACTTC. The chain combines TRBV4-1 with TRBJ2-4; TRBD1 aligns across 8 bases. Unmatched junction bases numbered 18, after V lost 0 bases and J lost 5 bases. Germline V gene lookup returns CDR1 MGHRA and CDR2 YSYEKL. This CDR3 is built from 20 residues.

The chain uses TRBV19 and TRBJ2-3; D uncertain. This CDR3 contains 15 residues. V gave up 3 bases and J gave up 2 bases, with 12 bases separating them. Germline V lookup: CDR1 LNHDA, CDR2 SQIVND (reference sequence). The DNA for the CDR3 is TGTGCCAGTAGTATCCGGACGGGTCACACAGATACGCAGTATTTT. Its translation is CASSIRTGHTDTQYF.

V and J are TRBV25-1 and TRBJ1-1; the D is unclear. Trimming removed 4 bases at V and 4 bases at J, with 10 bases between. The CDR3 contains 13 residues. CDR1 and CDR2 (germline): MGHDK, SYGVNS. CDR3 DNA: TGTGCCAGCAGTGGAGGGCGGGGCACTGAAGCTTTCTTT. It is translated as CASSGGRGTEAFF.

J is TRBJ1-1 and V is TRBV5-1, with 8 bases identical to TRBD1. CDR1 is SGHRS and CDR2 is YFSETQ in the germline V gene. CDR3 length: 16 amino acids. The J segment lost 4 bases and the V segment lost 4 bases, leaving 12 bases of the junction unmatched. The CDR3 spells CASSVDRGQGITEAFF. DNA of the CDR3: TGCGCCAGCAGCGTAGACAGGGGTCAAGGGATCACTGAAGCTTTCTTT.

This rearrangement joins TRBV2 to TRBJ1-2; tentatively, D is TRBD1 (5 bases). The CDR3 consists of 16 residues. In germline, CDR1 is SNHLY, CDR2 FYNNEI. V shed 8 bases and J shed 6 bases, with 25 bases lying between them. In nucleotides, the CDR3 is TGTGCCAGCCCCAGCGGAGGGGCCAACACGGGGAATGGCTACACCTTC. It specifies CASPSGGANTGNGYTF.

The chain joins TRBV5-1 to TRBJ2-1; a possible D gene is TRBD2 (5 bases). The V and J ends lost 0 bases and 0 bases respectively, with 10 bases between them. The V gene's germline CDR1 is SGHRS and CDR2 YFSETQ. The CDR3 has 16 amino acids. This chain's CDR3 is CASSLERRGSYNEQFF. Written as DNA, the CDR3 is TGCGCCAGCAGCTTGGAGCGGAGAGGCTCCTACAATGAGCAGTTCTTC. Combining the CDR3 with reference TRBV5-1 and TRBJ2-1 gives the whole variable domain KAGVTQTPRYLIKTRGQQVTLSCSPISGHRSVSWYQQTPGQGLQFLFEYFSETQRNKGNFPGRFSGRQFSNSRSEMNVSTLELGDSALYLCASSLERRGSYNEQFFGPGTRLTVL.

J is TRBJ2-7 and V is TRBV27; maybe TRBD2 (5 bases). V was pared by 5 bases and J by 2 bases, with 16 bases between. The germline CDR1 and CDR2 sequences are MNHEY and SMNVEV (reference sequence). This CDR3 region has 15 residues. The CDR3 is CASSPLRTQAYEQYF. CDR3 in DNA: TGTGCCAGCAGTCCCCTAAGGACTCAAGCCTACGAGCAGTACTTC.

The chain uses TRBV14 and TRBJ2-7; 10 positions match TRBD2. There are 17 residues in the CDR3. Losses at the gene ends were 0 bases for V and 4 bases for J; bases not matched to a gene: 9. CDR1 SGHDN and CDR2 FVKESK come from the germline V gene. CDR3 residues: CASSQDLPSGGIYEQYF. CDR3 in DNA: TGTGCCAGCAGCCAAGATCTCCCTAGCGGGGGCATTTACGAGCAGTACTTC.

This clone was picked up a small number of times. This chain connects TRBV28 to TRBJ1-3; 10 bases map to TRBD1. The CDR3 spans 15 residues. Unmatched junction bases numbered 6, after V lost 6 bases and J lost 4 bases. Germline CDR1 MDHEN, CDR2 SYDVKM. The CDR3: CASSPDRGRGNTIYF. In nucleotides, the CDR3 is TGTGCCAGCAGCCCCGACAGGGGGCGAGGAAACACCATATATTTT.

This clone was seen just once. The chain recombines TRBV5-1 with TRBJ1-4; D might be TRBD1 (5 bases). Germline lookup yields CDR1 SGHRS and CDR2 YFSETQ. The CDR3 runs to 15 residues. The ends were cut back, 3 bases at V and 2 bases at J, with 11 bases in the middle. Written as DNA, the CDR3 is TGCGCCAGCAGCTCACAGGCAGTCACTAATGAAAAACTGTTTTTT. It codes for CASSSQAVTNEKLFF.

The chain carries TRBV9 and TRBJ2-3; 8 nucleotides match TRBD1. Germline V gene lookup returns CDR1 SGDLS and CDR2 YYNGEE. This CDR3 spans 16 amino acids. The ends lost 3 bases at V and 0 bases at J; junction bases unmatched: 6. The CDR3: CASSDGTGLSTDTQYF. The CDR3 DNA is TGTGCCAGCAGCGACGGGACAGGTCTTAGCACAGATACGCAGTATTTT.

V and J are TRBV27 and TRBJ2-6, with D unclear. Germline V gene sequence: CDR1 MNHEY, CDR2 SMNVEV (reference sequence). Trimming removed 6 bases at V and 4 bases at J, with 10 bases between. This CDR3 region has 14 residues. The CDR3 DNA is TGTGCCAGCAGCCGAGGTGGAGGGGCCAACGTCCTGACTTTC. Residues: CASSRGGGANVLTF.

The chain carries TRBV6-5 and TRBJ2-7; 7 bases match TRBD1. Germline values: CDR1 MNHEY, CDR2 SVGAGI. Unmatched junction bases numbered 7, after V lost 6 bases and J lost 2 bases. This CDR3 region has 14 residues. CDR3 protein: CASRGDSPTYEQYF. In DNA, the CDR3 is TGTGCCAGCAGGGGGGACAGCCCTACCTACGAGCAGTACTTC.

The chain links TRBV4-2 to TRBJ1-3, with TRBD1 matching over 7 bases. Unmatched junction bases numbered 9, after V lost 0 bases and J lost 4 bases. The length of the CDR3 is 17 residues. Germline V CDR1 and CDR2: LGHNA, YNFKEQ. CDR3 residues: CASSQDLPGGTGNTIYF. The CDR3 DNA sequence: TGTGCCAGCAGCCAAGATTTGCCAGGGGGAACAGGAAACACCATATATTTT.

The V and J genes are TRBV7-9 and TRBJ2-7; TRBD2 matches at 13 bases. The V gene end was trimmed by 4 bases and the J gene end by 0 bases; junction bases not matched to a gene: 3. This CDR3 contains 16 residues. The germline V gene has CDR1 SEHNR and CDR2 FQNEAQ (reference sequence). The CDR3 loop reads CASSSWTSGSSYEQYF. CDR3 bases: TGTGCCAGCAGCTCGTGGACTAGCGGGAGCTCCTACGAGCAGTACTTC.

The gene calls are TRBV11-1 and TRBJ1-2, with 7 bases aligning to TRBD1. The CDR3 spans 12 residues. Looked up from germline, CDR1 is SGHAT and CDR2 is FQDESV (reference sequence). Trimming cost V 4 bases and J 7 bases; bases outside gene matches: 3. CDR3 region: CASSSNRGGYTF. CDR3 DNA sequence: TGTGCCAGCAGCTCAAACAGGGGTGGCTACACCTTC.

This clone showed up just a few times. The DNA of the CDR3 is TGTGCCAGCAGCTTACGAGCACCGGGATTTACCTCCAATGAGCAGTTCTTC. Its protein is CASSLRAPGFTSNEQFF. The J gene is TRBJ2-1, the V gene TRBV7-3, with D perhaps matching TRBD2 (5 bases). The CDR3 is 17 residues long. Germline-derived CDR1 and CDR2 are SGHTA and FQGTGA. V lost 2 bases and J lost 6, with 20 bases in between.

The V and J genes are TRBV6-4 and TRBJ2-7; TRBD1 aligns across 8 bases. This CDR3 is built from 14 residues. V lost 6 bases and J lost 2; bases outside the gene matches: 6. Germline values: CDR1 MRHNA, CDR2 SNTAGT. The CDR3 bases are TGTGCCAGCAGAAACGGACAGGGAACCTACGAGCAGTACTTC. It yields the protein CASRNGQGTYEQYF.

The chain couples TRBV6-1 to TRBJ2-7; 8 bases are a match to TRBD1. Germline V gene lookup returns CDR1 MNHNS and CDR2 SASEGT. Trimming removed 2 bases from V and 5 bases from J; junction bases left unmatched: 2. There are 13 residues in the CDR3. The CDR3 loop is CASSEQGANEQYF. In DNA form, the CDR3 reads TGTGCCAGCAGTGAACAGGGGGCGAACGAGCAGTACTTC.

The genes are TRBV28 and TRBJ2-1; either TRBD1 or TRBD2 may supply D (5 bases each). In germline, CDR1 is MDHEN, CDR2 SYDVKM. The V and J ends lost 6 bases and 0 bases respectively, with 12 bases between them. The CDR3 consists of 15 residues. CDR3: CASSRWGSSYNEQFF. CDR3 sequence (DNA): TGTGCCAGCAGCCGGTGGGGGAGCTCCTACAATGAGCAGTTCTTC.

The genes are TRBV9 and TRBJ1-1; 8 positions match TRBD1. The V and J ends lost 0 bases and 3 bases, in that order; junction bases with no gene match: 16. CDR3 size: 19 residues. Germline CDR1 is SGDLS and CDR2 is YYNGEE. The CDR3 sequence is CASSVGGTGLFGRHTEAFF. CDR3 sequence (DNA): TGTGCCAGCAGCGTAGGAGGGACAGGACTGTTTGGGCGGCACACTGAAGCTTTCTTT.

The chain joins TRBV5-6 to TRBJ1-2; 7 nucleotides align to TRBD1. The CDR3 loop spans 15 amino acids. The J segment lost 5 bases and the V segment lost 1 base, leaving 8 bases of the junction unmatched. Germline loops: CDR1 SGHDT, CDR2 YYEEEE. The CDR3 here is CASSLRGGGGYGYTF. CDR3 nucleotide sequence: TGTGCCAGCAGCTTGCGAGGGGGCGGGGGGTATGGCTACACCTTC.

The chain is built from TRBV7-2 and TRBJ1-2; 8 positions agree with TRBD1. V dropped 0 bases and J dropped 5; count of bases not matched to a gene: 5. The germline V gene has CDR1 SGHTA and CDR2 FQGNSA. The CDR3 spans 15 residues. The CDR3 DNA reads as TGTGCCAGCAGCTTAGCGACCGACAGGGGTTATGGCTACACCTTC. Translated: CASSLATDRGYGYTF.

By proportion, this clone is medium-sized. This specimen includes other DNA sequences encoding the same CDR3. V and J are TRBV7-9 and TRBJ2-7, with 10 positions matching TRBD1. The CDR3 has 15 residues. CDR1 and CDR2 (germline): SEHNR, FQNEAQ (reference sequence). The V and J ends lost 5 bases and 2 bases, in that order; junction bases with no gene match: 6. CDR3 coding DNA: TGTGCCAGCAGCCAGAGGGACAGGGGCGCCTACGAGCAGTACTTC. This gives the protein CASSQRDRGAYEQYF.

The chain links TRBV5-3 to TRBJ1-5; TRBD1 agrees at 11 bases. TRBV5-3 is filed as an ORF, its function uncertain. The junction had 16 bases not matched to a gene; V was cut back by 4 bases and J by 7 bases. This CDR3 region has 18 residues. The CDR3 sequence is CARSQDTSGTGGKQPQHF. CDR3 nucleotide sequence: TGTGCCAGAAGCCAAGACACCTCCGGGACAGGGGGAAAGCAGCCCCAGCATTTT.

Regarding this clone: At one end, the junction sequence differs from germline, possibly due to a read error. This chain joins TRBV7-9 and TRBJ2-2, with TRBD2 matching 7 bases. Germline V gene lookup returns CDR1 SEHNR and CDR2 FQNEAQ (reference sequence). The CDR3 consists of 15 residues. CDR3 sequence (DNA): TGTGTCAGCATCACGTCGGGGGGAGTGGCCGGGGAGCTGTTTTTT. Encoded protein: CVSITSGGVAGELFF. The full variable domain, in which reference TRBV7-9 and TRBJ2-2 provide the parts outside the CDR3, is DTGVSQNPRHKITKRGQNVTFRCDPISEHNRLYWYRQTLGQGPEFLTYFQNEAQLEKSRLLSDRFSAERPKGSFSTLEIQRTEQGDSAMYLCVSITSGGVAGELFFGEGSRLTVL.

The V and J genes are TRBV9 and TRBJ2-3; D remains unclear. Per germline, CDR1 SGDLS and CDR2 YYNGEE. The CDR3 runs to 16 residues. V dropped 0 bases and J dropped 1 base, with 12 bases sitting between them. DNA of the CDR3: TGTGCCAGCAGCGTAGGGGGTAGCTGGGGCACAGATACGCAGTATTTT. This sequence encodes CASSVGGSWGTDTQYF.

In DNA, the CDR3 is TGCAGTGCTATCAGGGGGGAGGGGCAGTACTTC. This gives the protein CSAIRGEGQYF. The chain has TRBV20-1 and TRBJ2-7, with D perhaps being TRBD1 or TRBD2 (7 bases each). The CDR3 runs 11 residues. V lost 4 bases to trimming and J lost 9 bases, with 13 bases between them. CDR1 and CDR2 (germline): DFQATT, SNEGSKA (reference sequence).

This rearrangement joins TRBV18 to TRBJ2-4; D might be TRBD1 (5 bases). Germline CDR1 and CDR2: KGHSH and LQKENI. This CDR3 comprises 16 residues. The V gene lost 4 bases and the J gene lost 1 base, with 14 bases spanning the gap. CDR3 in amino acids: CASSLGSRAAKNIQYF. The CDR3 DNA reads as TGTGCCAGCTCACTGGGTTCCAGGGCGGCCAAAAACATTCAGTACTTC. The entire variable domain, with the rest obtained from reference TRBV18 and TRBJ2-4, is as follows: NAGVMQNPRHLVRRRGQEARLRCSPMKGHSHVYWYRQLPEEGLKFMVYLQKENIIDESGMPKERFSAEFPKEGPSILRIQQVVRGDSAAYFCASSLGSRAAKNIQYFGAGTRLSVL.